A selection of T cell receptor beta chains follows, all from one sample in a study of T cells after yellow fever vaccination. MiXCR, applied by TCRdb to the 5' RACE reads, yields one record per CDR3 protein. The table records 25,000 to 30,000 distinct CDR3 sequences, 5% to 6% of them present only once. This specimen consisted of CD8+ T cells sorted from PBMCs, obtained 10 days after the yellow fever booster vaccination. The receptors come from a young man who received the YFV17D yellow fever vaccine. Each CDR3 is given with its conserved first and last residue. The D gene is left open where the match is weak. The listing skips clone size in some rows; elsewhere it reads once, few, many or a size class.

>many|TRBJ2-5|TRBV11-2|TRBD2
TGTGCCAGCAGCTTCATGCCGGGGGGGCAAGAGACCCAGTACTTC
CASSFMPGGQETQYF
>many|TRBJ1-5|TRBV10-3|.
TGTGCCATCAGAGACGATTATAGCAATCAGCCCCAGCATTTT
CAIRDDYSNQPQHF
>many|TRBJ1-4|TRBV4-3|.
TGCGCCAGCAGCCAAGATATGAGTGCTAATGAAAAACTGTTTTTT
CASSQDMSANEKLFF
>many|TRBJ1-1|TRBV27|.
TGTGCCAGCAGTTTTGGCGGGAACACTGAAGCTTTCTTT
CASSFGGNTEAFF
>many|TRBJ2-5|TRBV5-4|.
TGTGCCAGCAGCTGGACGATGGGAGAGACCCAGTACTTC
CASSWTMGETQYF
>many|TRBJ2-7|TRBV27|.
TGTGCCAGCAGTTTATATCCAGGCGGGCCCTCCTACGAGCAGTACTTC
CASSLYPGGPSYEQYF
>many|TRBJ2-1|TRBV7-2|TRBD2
TGTGCCAGCAGCTTATCACCGCGGGGGGAGCTAACCTACAATGAGCAGTTCTTC
CASSLSPRGELTYNEQFF
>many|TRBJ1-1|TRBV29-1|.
TGCAGCGTTGGCTCAGGGACCACTGAAGCTTTCTTT
CSVGSGTTEAFF
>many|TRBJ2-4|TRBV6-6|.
TGTGCCAGCAGTCCCACGGACACTGGGTGCCCCTACTTC
CASSPTDTGCPYF
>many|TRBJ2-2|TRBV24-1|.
TGTGCCACCAGTGACCAGGGTGGGGAGCTGTTTTTT
CATSDQGGELFF
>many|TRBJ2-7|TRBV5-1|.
TGCGCCAGCAGCAACGACCCCTTCTACGAGCAGTACTTC
CASSNDPFYEQYF
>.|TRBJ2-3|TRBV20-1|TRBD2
TGCAGTCCCCCGCGGGGACTAGCGGCGGCGGACACAGATACGCAGTATTTT
CSPPRGLAAADTDTQYF
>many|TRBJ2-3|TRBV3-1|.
TGTGCCAGCAGCCAAGGATCCGGGACTCGGACAGATACGCAGTATTTT
CASSQGSGTRTDTQYF
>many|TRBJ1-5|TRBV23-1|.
TGCGCCAGCAGTCAATCTCCCCACCGCGGGGAAGGCAATCAGCCCCAGCATTTT
CASSQSPHRGEGNQPQHF
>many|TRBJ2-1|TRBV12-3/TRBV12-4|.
TGTGCCAGCAGTTCAGGGGGAGGGAGGGGTTCCAATGAGCAGTTCTTC
CASSSGGGRGSNEQFF
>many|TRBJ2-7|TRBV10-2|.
TGCGCCAGCAGGTTGGGCTCGTACGAGCAGTACTTC
CASRLGSYEQYF
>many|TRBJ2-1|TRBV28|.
TGTGAGCGGGCCTTGGCCCGGGACGAGCAGTTCTTC
CERALARDEQFF